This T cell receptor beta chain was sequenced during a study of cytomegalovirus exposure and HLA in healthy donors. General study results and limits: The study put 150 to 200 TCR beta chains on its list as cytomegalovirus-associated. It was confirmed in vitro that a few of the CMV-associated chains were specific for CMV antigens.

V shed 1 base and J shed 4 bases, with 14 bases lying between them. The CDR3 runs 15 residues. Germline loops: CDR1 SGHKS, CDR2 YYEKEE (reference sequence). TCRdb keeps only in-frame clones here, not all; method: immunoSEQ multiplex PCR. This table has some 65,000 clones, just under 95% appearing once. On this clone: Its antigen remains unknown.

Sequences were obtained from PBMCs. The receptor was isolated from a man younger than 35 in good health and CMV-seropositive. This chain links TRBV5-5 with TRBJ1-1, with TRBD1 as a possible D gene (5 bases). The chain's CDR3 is CASSLQGNSLTEAFF. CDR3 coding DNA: TGTGCCAGCAGCTTGCAGGGAAACAGTCTCACTGAAGCTTTCTTT.